This T cell receptor beta chain was identified in a study of cytomegalovirus exposure and HLA in healthy donors. Study-wide points: CMV antigen specificity of a few CMV-associated chains was confirmed in vitro. Being indistinguishable, some V segments were excluded, TRBV6-2 and TRBV6-3 among them.

Germline values: CDR1 MGHDK, CDR2 SYGVNS. V dropped 10 bases and J dropped 4 bases, with 11 bases sitting between them. The CDR3 consists of 12 residues. As for this clone: Its matching antigen is unknown.

This PCR relied on a set of 60 Vbeta primers and 13 Jbeta primers. Measured with immunoSEQ multiplex PCR; TCRdb has only the in-frame clones, and not every one. The data contain tens of thousands of clones, around 81% of them singletons. The sequenced sample consisted of PBMCs. The receptor was derived from a woman aged 25 to 39 in good health and CMV-seronegative. This chain uses TRBV25-1 with TRBJ1-3, with D possibly TRBD1 on 5 matching bases. CDR3: CATATGGNTIYF. The DNA of the CDR3 is TGTGCCACCGCAACAGGAGGAAACACCATATATTTT.